This paragraph reports one TCR beta chain. Sequenced by immunoSEQ multiplex PCR; TCRdb stores in-frame clones only, minus some. The sample gives about 53,000 clones, 90% of which show up once; around 5% is in the top ten. This record comes from a study of T cell changes during pregnancy in multiple sclerosis. Germline V lookup: CDR1 MDHEN, CDR2 SYDVKM. This CDR3 spans 12 amino acids. The sequencing here drew on peripheral blood, taken after pregnancy. The V gene is TRBV28, the J gene TRBJ2-2; maybe TRBD2 (6 bases). The sequence came from a female donor in good health, enrolled as a control in a pregnancy study. In DNA form, the CDR3 reads TGTTGTTCGCCAGGGAGGACCGGGGAGCTGTTTTTT. This codes for CCSPGRTGELFF.